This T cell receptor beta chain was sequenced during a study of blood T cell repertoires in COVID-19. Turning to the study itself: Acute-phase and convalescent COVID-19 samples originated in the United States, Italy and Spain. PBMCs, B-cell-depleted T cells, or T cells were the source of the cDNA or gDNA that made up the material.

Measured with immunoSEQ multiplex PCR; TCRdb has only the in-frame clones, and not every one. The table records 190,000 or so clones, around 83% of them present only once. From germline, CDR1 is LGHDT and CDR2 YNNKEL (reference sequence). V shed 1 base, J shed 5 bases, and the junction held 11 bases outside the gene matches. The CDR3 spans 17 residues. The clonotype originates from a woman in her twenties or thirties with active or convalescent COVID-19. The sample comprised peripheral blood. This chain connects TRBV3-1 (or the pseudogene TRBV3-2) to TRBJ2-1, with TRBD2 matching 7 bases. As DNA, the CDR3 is TGTGCCAGCAGCCAAGTTGGGTTGCGGGGGAGCGACAATGAGCAGTTCTTC. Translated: CASSQVGLRGSDNEQFF.